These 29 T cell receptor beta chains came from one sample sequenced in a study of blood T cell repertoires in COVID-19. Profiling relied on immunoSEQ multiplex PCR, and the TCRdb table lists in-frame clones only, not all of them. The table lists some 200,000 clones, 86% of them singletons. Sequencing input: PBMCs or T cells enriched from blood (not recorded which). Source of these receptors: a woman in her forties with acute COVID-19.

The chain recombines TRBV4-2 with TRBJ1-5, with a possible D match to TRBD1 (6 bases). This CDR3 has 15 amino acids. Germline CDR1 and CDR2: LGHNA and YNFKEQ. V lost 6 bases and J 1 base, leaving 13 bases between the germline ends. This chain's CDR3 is CASRKQGNSNQPQHF. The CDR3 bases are TGTGCCAGCAGAAAGCAGGGGAACAGCAATCAGCCCCAGCATTTT.

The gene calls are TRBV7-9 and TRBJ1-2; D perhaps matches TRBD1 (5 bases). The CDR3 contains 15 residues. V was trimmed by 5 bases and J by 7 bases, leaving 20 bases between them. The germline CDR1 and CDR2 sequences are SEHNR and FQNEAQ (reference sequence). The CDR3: CASSGAYGRPGGYTF. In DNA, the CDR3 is TGTGCCAGCAGCGGGGCCTACGGACGGCCGGGTGGCTACACCTTC.

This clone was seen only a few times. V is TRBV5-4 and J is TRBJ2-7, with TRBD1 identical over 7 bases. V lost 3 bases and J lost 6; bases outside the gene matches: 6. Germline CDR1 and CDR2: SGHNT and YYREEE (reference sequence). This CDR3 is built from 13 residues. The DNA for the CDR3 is TGTGCCAGCAGCTCGATAAGACAGGGCGAGCAGTACTTC. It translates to CASSSIRQGEQYF. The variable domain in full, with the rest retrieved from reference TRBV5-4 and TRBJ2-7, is ETGVTQSPTHLIKTRGQQVTLRCSSQSGHNTVSWYQQALGQGPQFIFQYYREEENGRGNFPPRFSGLQFPNYSSELNVNALELDDSALYLCASSSIRQGEQYFGPGTRLTVT.

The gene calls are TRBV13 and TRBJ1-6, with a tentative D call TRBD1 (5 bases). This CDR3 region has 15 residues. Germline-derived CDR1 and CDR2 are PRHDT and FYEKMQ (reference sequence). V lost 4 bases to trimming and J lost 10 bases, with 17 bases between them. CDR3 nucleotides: TGTGCCAGCAGCTCGATGACAGTTTTTCCATCACCCCTCCACTTT. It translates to CASSSMTVFPSPLHF.

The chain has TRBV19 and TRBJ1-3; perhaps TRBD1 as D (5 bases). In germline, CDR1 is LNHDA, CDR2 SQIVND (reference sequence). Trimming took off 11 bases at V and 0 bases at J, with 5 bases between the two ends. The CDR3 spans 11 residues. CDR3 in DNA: TGTGCCGGGGCCTCTGGAAACACCATATATTTT. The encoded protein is CAGASGNTIYF.

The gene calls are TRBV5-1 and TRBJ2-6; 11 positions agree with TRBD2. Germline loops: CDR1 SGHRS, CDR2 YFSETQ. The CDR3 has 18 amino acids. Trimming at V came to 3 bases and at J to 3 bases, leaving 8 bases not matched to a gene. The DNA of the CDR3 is TGCGCCAGCAGCTCACCCTTAGCGGGGGGGATTGGGGCCAACGTCCTGACTTTC. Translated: CASSSPLAGGIGANVLTF.

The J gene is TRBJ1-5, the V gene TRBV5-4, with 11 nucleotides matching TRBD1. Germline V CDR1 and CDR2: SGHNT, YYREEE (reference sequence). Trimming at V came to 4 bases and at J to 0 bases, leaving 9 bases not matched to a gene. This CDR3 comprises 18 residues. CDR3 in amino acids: CASSIGTGGRLSNQPQHF. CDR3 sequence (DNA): TGTGCCAGCAGCATTGGGACAGGGGGAAGACTTAGCAATCAGCCCCAGCATTTT.

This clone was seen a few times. The CDR3 is CASRSLGQGYEQYF. CDR3 DNA: TGTGCCAGCAGATCCTTGGGGCAGGGCTACGAGCAGTACTTC. The chain links TRBV13 to TRBJ2-7; weak D call: TRBD1 (5 bases). This CDR3 is 14 amino acids long. V lost 6 bases and J 3 bases, leaving 15 bases between the germline ends. Looked up from germline, CDR1 is PRHDT and CDR2 is FYEKMQ (reference sequence).

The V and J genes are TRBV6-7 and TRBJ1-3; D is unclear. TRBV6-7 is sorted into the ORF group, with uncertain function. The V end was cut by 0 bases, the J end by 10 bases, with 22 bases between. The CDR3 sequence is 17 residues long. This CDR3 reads CASSYSFQRASARTIYF. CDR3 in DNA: TGTGCCAGCAGTTACTCGTTCCAGAGGGCCAGTGCGAGGACCATATATTTT.

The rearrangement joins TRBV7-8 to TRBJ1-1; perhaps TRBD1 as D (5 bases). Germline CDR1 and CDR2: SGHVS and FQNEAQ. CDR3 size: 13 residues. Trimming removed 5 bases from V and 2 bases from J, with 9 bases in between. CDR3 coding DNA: TGTGCCAGCAGCGGGGGGTTTAACACTGAAGCTTTCTTT. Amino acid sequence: CASSGGFNTEAFF.

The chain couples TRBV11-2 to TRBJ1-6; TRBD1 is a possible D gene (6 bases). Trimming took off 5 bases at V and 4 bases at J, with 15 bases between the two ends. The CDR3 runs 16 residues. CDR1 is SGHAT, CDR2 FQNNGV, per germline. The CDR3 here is CASSQAGQSYNSPLHF. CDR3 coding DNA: TGTGCCAGCAGCCAGGCTGGACAGTCTTATAATTCACCCCTCCACTTT.

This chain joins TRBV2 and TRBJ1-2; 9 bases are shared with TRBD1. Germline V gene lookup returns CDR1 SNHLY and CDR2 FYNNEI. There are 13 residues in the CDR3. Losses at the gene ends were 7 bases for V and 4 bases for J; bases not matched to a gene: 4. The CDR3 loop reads CASTKQGAYGYTF. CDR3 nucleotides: TGTGCCAGCACCAAACAGGGGGCCTATGGCTACACCTTC.

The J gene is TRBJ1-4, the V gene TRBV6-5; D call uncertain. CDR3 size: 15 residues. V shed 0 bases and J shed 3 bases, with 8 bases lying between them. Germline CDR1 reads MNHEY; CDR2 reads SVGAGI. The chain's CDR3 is CASSYSRGANEKLFF. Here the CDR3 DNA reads TGTGCCAGCAGTTACTCGCGCGGAGCTAATGAAAAACTGTTTTTT.

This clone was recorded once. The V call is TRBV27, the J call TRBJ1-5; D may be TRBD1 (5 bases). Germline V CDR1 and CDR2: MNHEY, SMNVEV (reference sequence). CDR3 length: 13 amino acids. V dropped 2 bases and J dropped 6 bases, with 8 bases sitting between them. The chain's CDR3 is CASSLNGGQPQHF. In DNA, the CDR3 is TGTGCCAGCAGTTTAAACGGGGGTCAGCCCCAGCATTTT.

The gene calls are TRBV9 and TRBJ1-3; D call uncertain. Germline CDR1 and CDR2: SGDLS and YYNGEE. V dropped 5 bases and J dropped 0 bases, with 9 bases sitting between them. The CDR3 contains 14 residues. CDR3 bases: TGTGCCAGCAGTGGAGGAATCTCTGGAAACACCATATATTTT. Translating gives CASSGGISGNTIYF.

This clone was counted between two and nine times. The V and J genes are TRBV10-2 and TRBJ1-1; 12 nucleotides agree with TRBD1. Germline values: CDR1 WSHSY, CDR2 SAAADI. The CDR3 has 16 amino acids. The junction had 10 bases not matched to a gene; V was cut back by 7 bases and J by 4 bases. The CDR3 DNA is TGCGCCAGCATTCTCCGGGACAGGGGGCTGGGCACTGAAGCTTTCTTT. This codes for CASILRDRGLGTEAFF.

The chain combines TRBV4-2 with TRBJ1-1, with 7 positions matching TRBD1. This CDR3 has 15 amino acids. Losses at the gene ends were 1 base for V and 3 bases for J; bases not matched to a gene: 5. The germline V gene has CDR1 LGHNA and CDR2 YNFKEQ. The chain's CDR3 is CASSQVTGADTEAFF. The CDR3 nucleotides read TGTGCCAGCAGCCAAGTCACAGGGGCGGACACTGAAGCTTTCTTT.

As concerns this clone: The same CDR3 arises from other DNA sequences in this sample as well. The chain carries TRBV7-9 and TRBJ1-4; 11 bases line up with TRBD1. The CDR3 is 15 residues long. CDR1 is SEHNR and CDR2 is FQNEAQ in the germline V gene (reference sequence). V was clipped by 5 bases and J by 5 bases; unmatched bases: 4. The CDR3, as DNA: TGTGCCAGCAGCCTAGGACAGGGGGCGAATGAAAAACTGTTTTTT. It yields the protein CASSLGQGANEKLFF.

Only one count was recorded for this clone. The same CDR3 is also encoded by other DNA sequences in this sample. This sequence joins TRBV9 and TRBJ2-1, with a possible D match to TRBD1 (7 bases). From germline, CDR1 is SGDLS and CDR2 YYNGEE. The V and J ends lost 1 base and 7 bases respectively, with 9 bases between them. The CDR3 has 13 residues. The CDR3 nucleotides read TGTGCCAGCAGCGTATCAGGGGGGAATGAGCAGTTCTTC. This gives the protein CASSVSGGNEQFF. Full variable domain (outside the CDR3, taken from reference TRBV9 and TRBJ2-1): DSGVTQTPKHLITATGQRVTLRCSPRSGDLSVYWYQQSLDQGLQFLIQYYNGEERAKGNILERFSAQQFPDLHSELNLSSLELGDSALYFCASSVSGGNEQFFGPGTRLTVL.

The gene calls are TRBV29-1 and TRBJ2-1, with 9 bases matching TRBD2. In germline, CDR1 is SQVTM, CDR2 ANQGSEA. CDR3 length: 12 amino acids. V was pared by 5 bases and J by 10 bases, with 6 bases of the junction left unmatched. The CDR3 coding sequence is TGCAGCGTTTTGACTAGCGGTGCCGAGCAGTTCTTC. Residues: CSVLTSGAEQFF.

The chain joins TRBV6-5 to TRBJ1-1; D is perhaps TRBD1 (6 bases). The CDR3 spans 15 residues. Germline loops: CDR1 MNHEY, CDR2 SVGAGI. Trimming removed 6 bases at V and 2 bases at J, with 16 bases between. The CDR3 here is CASSRDIDLNTEAFF. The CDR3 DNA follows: TGTGCCAGCAGCCGGGACATCGATCTCAACACTGAAGCTTTCTTT.

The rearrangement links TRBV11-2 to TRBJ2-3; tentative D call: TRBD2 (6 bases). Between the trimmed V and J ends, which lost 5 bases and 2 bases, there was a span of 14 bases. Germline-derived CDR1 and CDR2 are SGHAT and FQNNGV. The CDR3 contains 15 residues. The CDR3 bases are TGTGCCAGCAGCCCCCGGGACTCCTCCACAGATACGCAGTATTTT. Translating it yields CASSPRDSSTDTQYF.

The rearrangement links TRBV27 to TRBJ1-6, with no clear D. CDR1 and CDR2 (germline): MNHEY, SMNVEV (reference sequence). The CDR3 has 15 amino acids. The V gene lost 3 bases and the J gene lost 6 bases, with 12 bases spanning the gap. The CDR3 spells CASSFVRVSNSPLHF. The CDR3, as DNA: TGTGCCAGCAGTTTCGTCCGGGTCTCTAATTCACCCCTCCACTTT.

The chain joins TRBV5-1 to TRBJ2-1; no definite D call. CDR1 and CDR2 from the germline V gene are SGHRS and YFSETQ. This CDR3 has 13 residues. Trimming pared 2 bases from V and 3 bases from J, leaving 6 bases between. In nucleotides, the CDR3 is TGCGCCAGCAGCTTCCCGGGCTACAATGAGCAGTTCTTC. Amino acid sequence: CASSFPGYNEQFF.

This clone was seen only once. CDR3 protein: CASSLTSGGVVTGELFF. CDR3 nucleotide sequence: TGTGCCAGCAGTTTAACTAGCGGGGGGGTAGTGACCGGGGAGCTGTTTTTT. The J gene is TRBJ2-2, the V gene TRBV27, with 13 bases identical to TRBD2. CDR1 is MNHEY and CDR2 is SMNVEV in the germline V gene (reference sequence). This CDR3 spans 17 amino acids. Unmatched junction bases numbered 5, after V lost 2 bases and J lost 5 bases.

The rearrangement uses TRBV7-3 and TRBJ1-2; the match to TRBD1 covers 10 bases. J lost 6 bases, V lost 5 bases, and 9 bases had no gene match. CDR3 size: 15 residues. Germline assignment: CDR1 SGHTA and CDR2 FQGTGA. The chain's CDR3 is CASSPRQGALDGYTF. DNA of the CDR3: TGTGCCAGCAGCCCTAGACAGGGGGCTTTAGATGGCTACACCTTC.

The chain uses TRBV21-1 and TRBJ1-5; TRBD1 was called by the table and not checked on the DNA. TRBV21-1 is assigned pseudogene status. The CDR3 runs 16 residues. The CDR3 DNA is TGTGCCAGCAGCAAAGGGGAGACAGGGGGCAATCAGCCCCAGCATTTT. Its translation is CASSKGETGGNQPQHF.

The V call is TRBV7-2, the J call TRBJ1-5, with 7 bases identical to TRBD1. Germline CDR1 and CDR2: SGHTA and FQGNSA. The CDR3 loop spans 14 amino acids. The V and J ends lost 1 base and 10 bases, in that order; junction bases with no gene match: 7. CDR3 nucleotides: TGTGCCAGCAGCTTAGGACAGGGCAATGGACCCCAGCATTTT. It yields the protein CASSLGQGNGPQHF.

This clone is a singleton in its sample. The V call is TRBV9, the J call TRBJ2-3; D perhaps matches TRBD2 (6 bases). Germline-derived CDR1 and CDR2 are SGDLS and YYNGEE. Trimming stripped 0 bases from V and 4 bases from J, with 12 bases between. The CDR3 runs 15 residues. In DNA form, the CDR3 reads TGTGCCAGCAGCGTAGTGGAGGGTTGGGCAGATACGCAGTATTTT. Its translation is CASSVVEGWADTQYF.